Listed below are T cell receptor beta chains from one sample, sequenced in a study of T cell repertoires in cytomegalovirus infection. TCRdb reanalysed the reads using MiXCR and keeps one entry per CDR3 protein. The data contain 100,000 or so distinct CDR3 sequences, roughly 29% of them singletons. No antigen has been assigned to these receptors. The sequencing here drew on CD8+ T cells from cultured PBMCs, taken from culture after CMV antigen stimulation. The receptors come from a human donor in good health (CMV status not recorded). Some clones in this sample may be carry-over from other donors' samples. Each CDR3 is given with its conserved first and last residue. D genes are given only for firm matches. Some rows have no size entry. The others give once, few or many, or a class for an expanded clone.

TRBV7-2,TRBJ2-2,NA,few,CASSSLGMNTGELFF,TGTGCCAGCAGCTCCCTGGGGATGAACACCGGGGAGCTGTTTTTT
TRBV4-1,TRBJ1-3,NA,few,CASSQVGEGRISGNTIYF,TGCGCCAGCAGCCAAGTGGGTGAGGGTAGAATCTCTGGAAACACCATATATTTT
TRBV5-6,TRBJ2-2,NA,NA,CASSPRGGVNTGELFF,TGTGCCAGCAGCCCTAGGGGCGGGGTGAACACCGGGGAGCTGTTTTTT
TRBV6-8,TRBJ2-3,NA,NA,CASSRTGTDTQYF,TGTGCCAGCAGTCGGACGGGAACAGATACGCAGTATTTT
TRBV19,TRBJ2-7,TRBD2,NA,CASRWAAGGYEQYF,TGTGCCAGTAGGTGGGCCGCGGGGGGCTACGAGCAGTACTTC
TRBV7-6,TRBJ1-5,NA,few,CASSLLGPNQPQHF,TGTGCCAGCAGCTTACTCGGGCCTAATCAGCCCCAGCATTTT
TRBV7-6,TRBJ2-5,TRBD2,many,CASSELAGETQYF,TGTGCCAGCAGCGAACTAGCGGGGGAGACCCAGTACTTC
TRBV7-8,TRBJ2-7,TRBD2,few,CASSSRGSYEQYF,TGTGCCAGCAGCTCGCGGGGGTCCTACGAGCAGTACTTC
TRBV9,TRBJ2-1,TRBD2,few,CASSVTGTRNFNEQFF,TGTGCCAGCAGCGTTACCGGGACTAGGAACTTTAATGAGCAGTTCTTC
TRBV10-3,TRBJ1-6,NA,NA,CAISGEQLSSYNSPLHF,TGTGCCATCAGTGGGGAGCAGCTGAGCTCCTATAATTCACCCCTCCACTTT
TRBV12-5,TRBJ1-2,TRBD1,NA,CASGRDRGPYGYTF,TGTGCTAGTGGCCGGGACAGGGGGCCTTATGGCTACACCTTC
TRBV4-1,TRBJ1-1,NA,NA,CASSLRREGTEAFF,TGCGCCAGCAGTCTACGCAGGGAAGGAACTGAAGCTTTCTTT
TRBV11-2,TRBJ1-4,NA,many,CASSFVVRAREKLFF,TGTGCCAGCAGCTTCGTGGTCAGGGCGAGAGAAAAACTGTTTTTT
TRBV6-5,TRBJ2-3,TRBD2,NA,CASSSAAGGPGWTDTQYF,TGTGCCAGCAGTTCAGCGGCGGGGGGGCCGGGATGGACAGATACGCAGTATTTT
TRBV27,TRBJ2-1,NA,few,CASSLSSGEVLWNEQFF,TGTGCCAGCAGTTTATCGTCGGGGGAGGTCCTGTGGAATGAGCAGTTCTTC
TRBV7-6,TRBJ1-1,TRBD1,few,CASSAGQGTNTEAFF,TGTGCCAGCAGCGCCGGACAGGGTACGAACACTGAAGCTTTCTTT
TRBV18,TRBJ1-1,NA,NA,CASSPPLGERTEAFF,TGTGCCAGCTCACCACCCCTGGGGGAGAGGACTGAAGCTTTCTTT
TRBV6-5,TRBJ1-5,TRBD1,NA,CASSRTGWDQPQHF,TGTGCCAGCAGTCGGACAGGGTGGGATCAGCCCCAGCATTTT
TRBV12-3/TRBV12-4,TRBJ2-5,TRBD2,NA,CASSLATSGGRDETQYF,TGTGCCAGCAGTTTAGCGACTAGCGGGGGCAGAGACGAGACCCAGTACTTC
TRBV20-1,TRBJ2-7,NA,NA,CSASPLRGPTYEQYF,TGCAGTGCTAGCCCCCTCAGGGGACCTACCTACGAGCAGTACTTC
TRBV6-6,TRBJ2-3,TRBD2,NA,CASRGTSGITDTQYF,TGTGCCAGCAGAGGGACTAGCGGAATCACAGATACGCAGTATTTT
TRBV28,TRBJ1-6,NA,NA,CASSSDWSSYNSPLHF,TGTGCCAGCAGCTCCGACTGGAGCTCCTATAATTCACCCCTCCACTTT
TRBV20-1,TRBJ1-1,NA,few,CSATAGHYEAFF,TGCAGTGCTACTGCGGGACACTATGAAGCTTTCTTT